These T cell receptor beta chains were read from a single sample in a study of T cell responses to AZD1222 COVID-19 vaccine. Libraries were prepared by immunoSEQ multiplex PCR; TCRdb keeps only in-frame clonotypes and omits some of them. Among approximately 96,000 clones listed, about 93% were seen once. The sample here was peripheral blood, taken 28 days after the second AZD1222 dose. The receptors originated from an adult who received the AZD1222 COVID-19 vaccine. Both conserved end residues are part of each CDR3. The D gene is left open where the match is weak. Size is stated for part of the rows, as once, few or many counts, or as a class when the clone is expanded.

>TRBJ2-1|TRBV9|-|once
TGTGCCAGCACTCCGGGGGGCCCTTCCTACAATGAGCAGTTCTTC
CASTPGGPSYNEQFF
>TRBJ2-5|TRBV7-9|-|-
TGTGCCAGCAGCTTAAATCTTGAGACCCAGTACTTC
CASSLNLETQYF
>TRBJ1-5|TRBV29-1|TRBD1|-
TGCAGCGTTGCCGAGACAGGGTCTGGCAATCAGCCCCAGCATTTT
CSVAETGSGNQPQHF
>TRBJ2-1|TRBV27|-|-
TGTGCCAGCAGAAAGGGTGGAGTCAACAATGAGCAGTTCTTC
CASRKGGVNNEQFF
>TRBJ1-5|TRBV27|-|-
TGTGCCAGCAGTCCGTCAACAGGTGGAGGTAATCAGCCCCAGCATTTT
CASSPSTGGGNQPQHF
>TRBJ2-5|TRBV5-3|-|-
TGTGCCAGAAGCTTGACGGACCAAGAGACCCAGTACTTC
CARSLTDQETQYF
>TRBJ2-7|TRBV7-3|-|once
TGTGCCAGCAGCCTAGGTCTAGGGGGCTACGAGCAGTACTTC
CASSLGLGGYEQYF
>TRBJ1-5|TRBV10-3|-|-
TGTGCCATCAGAGCTTATAGCAATCAGCCCCAGCATTTT
CAIRAYSNQPQHF
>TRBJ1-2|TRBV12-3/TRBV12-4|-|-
TGTGCCAGCAGTTTCCCCGGCCAGGCGATACAACTCTTC
CASSFPGQAIQLF
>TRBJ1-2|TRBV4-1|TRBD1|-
TGCGCCAGCAGCCAAGAACAGGGGTACTATGGCTACACCTTC
CASSQEQGYYGYTF
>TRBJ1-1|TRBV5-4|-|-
TGTGCCACCGACTCTGGACTGAACACTGAAGCTTTCTTT
CATDSGLNTEAFF
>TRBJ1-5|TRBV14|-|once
TGTGCCAGCAGCCTCGGTGCCGGGGCCCAGCATTTT
CASSLGAGAQHF
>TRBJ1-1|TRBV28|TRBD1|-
TGTGCCAGCAGTTTAGGACAGGGGGACACTGAAGCTTTCTTT
CASSLGQGDTEAFF
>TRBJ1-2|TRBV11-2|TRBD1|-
TGTGCCAGCAGTTCACGGGACAGGGGGGACTATGGCTACACCTTC
CASSSRDRGDYGYTF
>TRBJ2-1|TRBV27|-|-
TGTGCCAGCAGTTTTCGGACTTACAATGAGCAGTTCTTC
CASSFRTYNEQFF
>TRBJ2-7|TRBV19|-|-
TGTGCCAGTAGTTTGGTCTCGTCCTACGAGCAGTACTTC
CASSLVSSYEQYF
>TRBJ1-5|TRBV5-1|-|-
TGCGCCAGCGCCCTCTCGGACCAGCCCCAGCATTTT
CASALSDQPQHF
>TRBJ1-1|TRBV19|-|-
TGTGCCAGTAGTTCGGAGAGGAAGGGTCCTGAAGCTTTCTTT
CASSSERKGPEAFF
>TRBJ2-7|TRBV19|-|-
TGTGCCAGTAGCCGAGAGGGCGGGACGCCAACCTACGAGCAGTACTTC
CASSREGGTPTYEQYF
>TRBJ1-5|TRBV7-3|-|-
TGTGCCAGCAGCTCTGGACAGAGGGAGCCCCAGCATTTT
CASSSGQREPQHF
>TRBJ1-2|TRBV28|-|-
TGTGCCAGCGGGCCATATGGCTACACCTTC
CASGPYGYTF
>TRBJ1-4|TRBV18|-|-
TGTGCCAGCTCACCAGGGGGAACAACTAATGAAAAACTGTTTTTT
CASSPGGTTNEKLFF
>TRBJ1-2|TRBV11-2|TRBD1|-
TGTGCCAGCACCCCGGACAGGAGCCCCTATGGCTACACCTTC
CASTPDRSPYGYTF
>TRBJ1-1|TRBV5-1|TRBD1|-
TGCGCCAGCAGCCCGGGGACAGTTGCCTCTACTAGCACTGAAGCTTTCTTT
CASSPGTVASTSTEAFF
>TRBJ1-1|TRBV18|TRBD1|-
TGTGCCAGCTCACCGACCCAGGGGGGGAACACTGAAGCTTTCTTT
CASSPTQGGNTEAFF
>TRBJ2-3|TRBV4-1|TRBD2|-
TGCGCCAGCAGCCTTCTAGCGGGGGGCACAGATACGCAGTATTTT
CASSLLAGGTDTQYF
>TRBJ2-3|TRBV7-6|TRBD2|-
TGTGCCAGCAGTTTGCGGGAGTCCCCAGATACGCAGTATTTT
CASSLRESPDTQYF
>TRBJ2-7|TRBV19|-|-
TGTGCCAGTAGTATCCCACAGGGTAACGAGCAGTACTTC
CASSIPQGNEQYF
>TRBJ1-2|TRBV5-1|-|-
TGCGCCAGCAGCACACAGACCAACTATGGCTACACCTTC
CASSTQTNYGYTF
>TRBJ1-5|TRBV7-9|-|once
TGTGCCAGCAGCTTTGACACGTTAACCCAGCCCCAGCATTTT
CASSFDTLTQPQHF
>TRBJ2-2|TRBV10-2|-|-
TGCGCCAGCAAGGCTAGCAGAGACACCGGGGAGCTGTTTTTT
CASKASRDTGELFF